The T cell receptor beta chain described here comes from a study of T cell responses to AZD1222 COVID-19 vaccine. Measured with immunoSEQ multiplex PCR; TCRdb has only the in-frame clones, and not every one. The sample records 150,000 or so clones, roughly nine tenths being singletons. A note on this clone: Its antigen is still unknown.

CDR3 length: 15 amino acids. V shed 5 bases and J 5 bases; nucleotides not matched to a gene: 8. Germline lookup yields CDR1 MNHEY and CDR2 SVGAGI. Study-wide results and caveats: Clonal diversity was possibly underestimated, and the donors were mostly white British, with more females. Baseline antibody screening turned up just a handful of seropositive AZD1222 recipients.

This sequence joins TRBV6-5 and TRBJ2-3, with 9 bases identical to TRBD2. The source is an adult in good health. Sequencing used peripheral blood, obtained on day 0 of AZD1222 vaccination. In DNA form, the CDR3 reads TGTGCCAGCAGTCTTAGCGGGGGTTGGGAAGATACGCAGTATTTT. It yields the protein CASSLSGGWEDTQYF.